The subject of this entry is one T cell receptor (beta chain). TCRdb's copy holds only in-frame clones and misses some; the assay was immunoSEQ multiplex PCR. The sample consists of about 190,000 clones, approximately 81% of them appearing once. The V and J ends lost 7 bases and 3 bases respectively, with 19 bases between them. Germline V gene sequence: CDR1 MNHEY, CDR2 SVGAGI. The CDR3 is made up of 15 amino acids. The source of the sample is a study of blood T cell repertoires in COVID-19. Study details: PBMCs, B-cell-depleted T cells, or T cells provided the cDNA or gDNA that made up the material.

The sample was peripheral blood. This clonotype originated in a human donor in a cohort sampled during active COVID-19. The rearrangement joins TRBV6-5 to TRBJ2-7; D ambiguous. For the CDR3, the DNA is TGTGCCAGCACCCTACGGAGCGACCCTTACTACGAGCAGTACGTC. Translated: CASTLRSDPYYEQYV.